These T cell receptor beta chains were read from a single sample in a study of response to subunit inactivated influenza vaccine. TCRdb ran MiXCR on the RT-PCR reads and lists one entry per CDR3 protein. The table shows about 190,000 distinct CDR3 sequences, with 14% occurring only once. This material consisted of CD8+ T cells sorted from PBMCs, taken about 5 days after vaccination. These receptors were obtained from a man in his fifties or sixties who received an inactivated influenza vaccine. CDR3s include the opening cysteine and the closing phenylalanine or tryptophan. A D gene is named only where the DNA matches it firmly. Clone size appears in some rows only: once, few, many, or a class for an expanded clone.

v_call: TRBV14; j_call: TRBJ2-3; d_call: TRBD2; clone_size: few; cdr3_nt: TGTGCCAGCAGCCTACGACTAGCGGGAGGGATAGATACGCAGTATTTT; cdr3_aa: CASSLRLAGGIDTQYF
v_call: TRBV20-1; j_call: TRBJ2-1; d_call: TRBD2; clone_size: many; cdr3_nt: TGCAGTGCTAGAGATCTTCAGCGGGAGGTCTATGAGCAGTTCTTC; cdr3_aa: CSARDLQREVYEQFF
v_call: TRBV28; j_call: TRBJ2-7; d_call: .; clone_size: .; cdr3_nt: TGTGCCAGCACCACCTTCGACAGCCCCTACGAGCAGTACTTC; cdr3_aa: CASTTFDSPYEQYF
v_call: TRBV20-1; j_call: TRBJ2-7; d_call: TRBD2; clone_size: few; cdr3_nt: TGCAGTGCTAGATCCGGGACTAGCGGCTCCTACGAGCAGTACTTC; cdr3_aa: CSARSGTSGSYEQYF
v_call: TRBV4-1; j_call: TRBJ2-1; d_call: .; clone_size: few; cdr3_nt: TGCGCCAGCAGCCTTGGGACTTTGATACCACAAAATGAGCAGTTCTTC; cdr3_aa: CASSLGTLIPQNEQFF
v_call: TRBV4-3; j_call: TRBJ2-1; d_call: TRBD2; clone_size: many; cdr3_nt: TGCGCCAGCAGCCTTGGACTAGTATATGAGCAGTTCTTC; cdr3_aa: CASSLGLVYEQFF
v_call: TRBV11-1; j_call: TRBJ2-3; d_call: TRBD2; clone_size: .; cdr3_nt: TGTGCCAGCAGCTCCCGAGGCGGGAGGGGGAGTAGCACAGATACGCAGTATTTT; cdr3_aa: CASSSRGGRGSSTDTQYF
v_call: TRBV6-1; j_call: TRBJ2-5; d_call: TRBD1; clone_size: many; cdr3_nt: TGTGCCAGCAGACTATCTACAGGGGAATTCCAAGAGACCCAGTACTTC; cdr3_aa: CASRLSTGEFQETQYF
v_call: TRBV21-1; j_call: TRBJ1-3; d_call: .; clone_size: .; cdr3_nt: TGTGTCAGCAGCAAAGGAGGTGGGCGGACAGGGGACGCTGGCACCATATATTTT; cdr3_aa: CVSSKGGGRTGDAGTIYF
v_call: TRBV5-6; j_call: TRBJ2-1; d_call: .; clone_size: many; cdr3_nt: TGTGCCAGCAGCTCTCCGTTTCGGCACTCCTACAATGAGCAGTTCTTC; cdr3_aa: CASSSPFRHSYNEQFF
v_call: TRBV6-2/TRBV6-3; j_call: TRBJ2-7; d_call: TRBD1; clone_size: many; cdr3_nt: TGTGCCAGCAGTTCCGACAGGGACCCCTACGAGCAGTACTTC; cdr3_aa: CASSSDRDPYEQYF
v_call: TRBV30; j_call: TRBJ2-7; d_call: .; clone_size: .; cdr3_nt: TGTGCCTGGAGTGTACGGACGGGGGTACTTAATGAGCAGTACTTC; cdr3_aa: CAWSVRTGVLNEQYF
v_call: TRBV4-3; j_call: TRBJ2-1; d_call: .; clone_size: few; cdr3_nt: TGCGCCAGCAGCCAAGATCGCGGGGCTAGGGATGAGCAGTTCTTC; cdr3_aa: CASSQDRGARDEQFF
v_call: TRBV29-1; j_call: TRBJ1-2; d_call: .; clone_size: .; cdr3_nt: TGCAGCGCCTCCGTAAGGGTTAACTATGGCTACACCTTC; cdr3_aa: CSASVRVNYGYTF
v_call: TRBV28; j_call: TRBJ2-7; d_call: .; clone_size: .; cdr3_nt: TGTGCCAGCAGGCCAACTATCTCGTCCTACGAGCAGTACTTC; cdr3_aa: CASRPTISSYEQYF
v_call: TRBV4-3; j_call: TRBJ2-2; d_call: TRBD1; clone_size: .; cdr3_nt: TGCGCCAGCAGCCCAAACCCTGGGACAGGGGTGGGCGGGGAGCTGTTTTTT; cdr3_aa: CASSPNPGTGVGGELFF
v_call: TRBV29-1; j_call: TRBJ2-7; d_call: .; clone_size: few; cdr3_nt: TGCAGCGTTTCTCCGGGCCTCTCCTACGAGCAGTACTTC; cdr3_aa: CSVSPGLSYEQYF
v_call: TRBV30; j_call: TRBJ2-1; d_call: .; clone_size: few; cdr3_nt: TGTGCCTGGAACCATGGGGGGCCCTACAATGAGCAGTTCTTC; cdr3_aa: CAWNHGGPYNEQFF
v_call: TRBV7-2; j_call: TRBJ2-7; d_call: .; clone_size: few; cdr3_nt: TGTGCCAGCAGCCGTGCTCGGACAGTCGGCGAGCAGTACTTC; cdr3_aa: CASSRARTVGEQYF
v_call: TRBV6-1; j_call: TRBJ1-5; d_call: TRBD1; clone_size: .; cdr3_nt: TGTGCCAGCAGTGAATGGGGACAGGGGGCCATTCAGCCCCAGCATTTT; cdr3_aa: CASSEWGQGAIQPQHF
v_call: TRBV11-2; j_call: TRBJ1-1; d_call: .; clone_size: .; cdr3_nt: TGTGCCAGCAGCTTAACGAGAGCGAACACTGAAGCTTTCTTT; cdr3_aa: CASSLTRANTEAFF
v_call: TRBV6-2/TRBV6-3; j_call: TRBJ2-3; d_call: .; clone_size: few; cdr3_nt: TGTGCCAGCAGTTACGTCTGGTCAGATACGCAGTATTTT; cdr3_aa: CASSYVWSDTQYF
v_call: TRBV7-4; j_call: TRBJ2-3; d_call: .; clone_size: .; cdr3_nt: TGTGCCAGCAGCTTGCCGTTCCGCGGAAGCACAGATACGCAGTATTTT; cdr3_aa: CASSLPFRGSTDTQYF
v_call: TRBV4-1; j_call: TRBJ1-3; d_call: .; clone_size: .; cdr3_nt: TGTGCCAGCAGCCCGATTTACGGAAACACCATATATTTT; cdr3_aa: CASSPIYGNTIYF
v_call: TRBV3-1; j_call: TRBJ2-3; d_call: .; clone_size: .; cdr3_nt: TGTGCCAGCAGCCAAGAGGGACGTCCCGTCACAGATACGCAGTATTTT; cdr3_aa: CASSQEGRPVTDTQYF
v_call: TRBV11-2; j_call: TRBJ2-7; d_call: .; clone_size: .; cdr3_nt: TGTGCCAGCAGCTTCGGGACGAAACCTTACGAGCAGTACTTC; cdr3_aa: CASSFGTKPYEQYF
v_call: TRBV24-1; j_call: TRBJ2-7; d_call: .; clone_size: .; cdr3_nt: TGTGCCACCAGTGATTTCCCAGGGGACTACGAGCAGTACTTC; cdr3_aa: CATSDFPGDYEQYF
v_call: TRBV19; j_call: TRBJ1-1; d_call: .; clone_size: .; cdr3_nt: TGTGCCAGTAGTCCCTTGGACCCCCGAGTGGGAGCTTTCTTT; cdr3_aa: CASSPLDPRVGAFF
v_call: TRBV12-3/TRBV12-4; j_call: TRBJ2-3; d_call: TRBD1; clone_size: .; cdr3_nt: TGTGCCAGCAGTTTTTTAACAGGGGGCACAGATACGCAGTATTTT; cdr3_aa: CASSFLTGGTDTQYF
v_call: TRBV27; j_call: TRBJ2-3; d_call: .; clone_size: .; cdr3_nt: TGTGCCAGCAGTTTATCCGGAGGTATCCCAAGCACAGATACGCAGTATTTT; cdr3_aa: CASSLSGGIPSTDTQYF
v_call: TRBV28; j_call: TRBJ2-1; d_call: .; clone_size: many; cdr3_nt: TGTGCCAGCAGTTTTAATGAGCAGTTCTTC; cdr3_aa: CASSFNEQFF
v_call: TRBV28; j_call: TRBJ1-1; d_call: TRBD1; clone_size: few; cdr3_nt: TGTGCCAGCAGTCGTACAGGGGGAACTGAAGCTTTCTTT; cdr3_aa: CASSRTGGTEAFF
v_call: TRBV11-1; j_call: TRBJ1-2; d_call: TRBD1; clone_size: .; cdr3_nt: TGTGCCAGCAGCTTAGACCTGGCGGGACAGGGAAATAGCTATGGCTACACCTTC; cdr3_aa: CASSLDLAGQGNSYGYTF
v_call: TRBV18; j_call: TRBJ2-7; d_call: .; clone_size: few; cdr3_nt: TGTGCCAGCTCACCAGAGTGGGACTACGAGCAGTACTTC; cdr3_aa: CASSPEWDYEQYF
v_call: TRBV6-1; j_call: TRBJ2-5; d_call: .; clone_size: few; cdr3_nt: TGTGCCAGCAGTCCCTTTGTGGGGAAAGAGACCCAGTACTTC; cdr3_aa: CASSPFVGKETQYF
v_call: TRBV20-1; j_call: TRBJ1-5; d_call: TRBD1; clone_size: .; cdr3_nt: TGCAGTGCAGCTACCGGGACAGGGAATCAGCCCCAGCATTTT; cdr3_aa: CSAATGTGNQPQHF
v_call: TRBV5-1; j_call: TRBJ2-1; d_call: TRBD2; clone_size: few; cdr3_nt: TGCGCCAGCAGCGATTGGACTAGCGGAGCCAATGAGCAGTTCTTC; cdr3_aa: CASSDWTSGANEQFF
v_call: TRBV29-1; j_call: TRBJ2-2; d_call: TRBD1; clone_size: few; cdr3_nt: TGCAGCGTTGAGGACAGGGGGAACGGGGAGCTGTTTTTT; cdr3_aa: CSVEDRGNGELFF
v_call: TRBV19; j_call: TRBJ2-7; d_call: .; clone_size: few; cdr3_nt: TGTGCCAGTAGTATGGCCGTCAGAGCCTACGAGCAGTACTTC; cdr3_aa: CASSMAVRAYEQYF
v_call: TRBV11-2; j_call: TRBJ2-7; d_call: .; clone_size: .; cdr3_nt: TGTGCCAGCAGCCATAACGGAGAGCAGTACTTC; cdr3_aa: CASSHNGEQYF
v_call: TRBV14; j_call: TRBJ2-1; d_call: TRBD1; clone_size: few; cdr3_nt: TGTGCCAGCAGCCAAGGACAGGGAAATGAGCAGTTCTTC; cdr3_aa: CASSQGQGNEQFF
v_call: TRBV11-2; j_call: TRBJ2-7; d_call: TRBD2; clone_size: few; cdr3_nt: TGTGCCAGCAGCCCTATACTAGCGGCCTACGAGCAGTACTTC; cdr3_aa: CASSPILAAYEQYF
v_call: TRBV5-1; j_call: TRBJ1-2; d_call: TRBD1; clone_size: .; cdr3_nt: TGCGCCAGCAGCTTGGCCTACTCGGACAGGGTCTATGGCTACACCTTC; cdr3_aa: CASSLAYSDRVYGYTF
v_call: TRBV5-6; j_call: TRBJ1-5; d_call: .; clone_size: .; cdr3_nt: TGTGCCAGCAGCTTGGAAAGGGGAATAAAGCAGCCCCAGCATTTT; cdr3_aa: CASSLERGIKQPQHF
v_call: TRBV20-1; j_call: TRBJ2-3; d_call: TRBD2; clone_size: many; cdr3_nt: TGCAGTGCTAGAGAACTAGCGGGAGCAACAGATACGCAGTATTTT; cdr3_aa: CSARELAGATDTQYF